The next 20 T cell receptor beta chains were all read from a single sample in a study of Ad26.COV2.S vaccination and SARS-CoV-2 variants. Repertoires were generated with immunoSEQ multiplex PCR, while TCRdb's copy carries only in-frame clones and drops some. The sample consists of 300,000 to 400,000 clones, less than 90% of them appearing once. The treatment: around 19 received Ad26.COV2.S at low or high dose, single or two shots; 5 received placebo; per-sample allocation not given. Samples were taken on day 63 after the first vaccine or placebo injection. The source material was peripheral blood, sampled in a trial of Ad26.COV2.S vaccine versus placebo. Receptors originate from a person between 18 and 59 years old who received the Ad26.COV2.S COVID-19 vaccine or a placebo.

V usage is TRBV7-2 and J usage is TRBJ1-6, with D perhaps matching TRBD1 (6 bases). V lost 1 base, J lost 0 bases, and 13 bases lay in between. Germline assignment: CDR1 SGHTA and CDR2 FQGNSA. CDR3 size: 18 residues. The CDR3 is CASSLGGLQSSYNSPLHF. The CDR3 DNA sequence: TGTGCCAGCAGCTTAGGGGGGCTACAGAGCTCCTATAATTCACCCCTCCACTTT.

V usage is TRBV6-6 and J usage is TRBJ1-6; 7 nucleotides match TRBD1. With 4 bases clipped from V and 5 bases from J, the junction kept 5 bases outside the gene matches. In germline, CDR1 is MNHNY, CDR2 SVGAGI (reference sequence). This CDR3 has 15 amino acids. The CDR3 DNA reads as TGTGCCAGCAGTTCCGGGACAGATGATAATTCACCCCTCCACTTT. Amino acids: CASSSGTDDNSPLHF.

V gene TRBV9 combines with J gene TRBJ2-7; D remains unclear. This CDR3 region has 12 residues. Germline CDR1 is SGDLS and CDR2 is YYNGEE. The V and J ends lost 0 bases and 4 bases respectively, with 5 bases between them. Here the CDR3 reads CASSVAGYEQYF. CDR3 bases: TGTGCCAGCAGCGTAGCTGGGTACGAGCAGTACTTC.

On this clone: Other DNA sequences from this sample encode an identical CDR3 as well. V is TRBV18 and J is TRBJ2-7; 9 positions match TRBD1. Germline CDR1 is KGHSH and CDR2 is LQKENI. The V segment lost 6 bases and the J segment 2 bases; nucleotides outside the gene matches: 5. The CDR3 spans 14 residues. The CDR3 reads CASSPGQGTYEQYF. The DNA of the CDR3 is TGTGCCAGCTCTCCAGGACAGGGGACCTACGAGCAGTACTTC. Full variable domain (outside the CDR3, taken from reference TRBV18 and TRBJ2-7): NAGVMQNPRHLVRRRGQEARLRCSPMKGHSHVYWYRQLPEEGLKFMVYLQKENIIDESGMPKERFSAEFPKEGPSILRIQQVVRGDSAAYFCASSPGQGTYEQYFGPGTRLTVT.

The rearrangement uses TRBV5-6 and TRBJ1-3, with D uncertain. CDR3 size: 18 residues. The V and J ends lost 1 base and 0 bases respectively, with 17 bases between them. Germline assignment: CDR1 SGHDT and CDR2 YYEEEE. The CDR3 region is CASSLRPTGHASGNTIYF. Here the CDR3 DNA reads TGTGCCAGCAGCTTGAGGCCGACTGGTCATGCCTCTGGAAACACCATATATTTT.

This clone came up a few times. The chain couples TRBV19 to TRBJ1-4, with D perhaps TRBD1 (5 bases). The germline V gene encodes CDR1 LNHDA and CDR2 SQIVND (reference sequence). The CDR3 length is 14 residues. Trimming cost V 5 bases and J 0 bases, with 7 bases left between them. The CDR3 region is CASSARATNEKLFF. CDR3 sequence (DNA): TGTGCCAGTAGTGCCAGGGCAACTAATGAAAAACTGTTTTTT.

V gene TRBV6-5 combines with J gene TRBJ1-5; D gene ambiguous. CDR3 size: 14 residues. Germline V gene data show CDR1 as MNHEY and CDR2 as SVGAGI. V was shortened by 4 bases and J by 2 bases, with 9 bases between the two germline ends. The CDR3 DNA sequence: TGTGCCAGCAGTTTAGGACGAGGCAATCAGCCCCAGCATTTT. It specifies CASSLGRGNQPQHF.

This sequence joins TRBV19 and TRBJ1-2, with TRBD1 as a possible D gene (5 bases). The CDR3 has 15 residues. The germline gives CDR1 LNHDA, CDR2 SQIVND (reference sequence). V was pared by 4 bases and J by 4 bases, with 16 bases between. CDR3 region: CASSTYTGFVYGYTF. CDR3 DNA: TGTGCCAGTAGTACCTACACAGGATTCGTCTATGGCTACACCTTC.

The CDR3 bases are TGTGCCACTGCAACAGGGGTAACAGATACGCAGTATTTT. It specifies CATATGVTDTQYF. The chain is built from TRBV15 and TRBJ2-3; 7 bases agree with TRBD1. V lost 9 bases to trimming and J lost 3 bases; unmatched junction nucleotides: 6. The CDR3 consists of 13 residues. From germline, CDR1 is LNHNV and CDR2 YYDKDF (reference sequence).

This clone appeared a single time. The rearrangement links TRBV5-8 to TRBJ1-2, with TRBD1 identical over 9 bases. J lost 5 bases, V lost 4 bases, and 6 bases had no gene match. CDR3 size: 14 residues. Germline-derived CDR1 and CDR2 are SGHTS and YDEGEE. DNA of the CDR3: TGTGCCAGCAGCCCGGGACAGGGAAGGTATGGCTACACCTTC. Protein product: CASSPGQGRYGYTF.

The genes are TRBV15 and TRBJ1-1, with D maybe TRBD1 (5 bases). The CDR3 totals 15 residues. The germline gives CDR1 LNHNV, CDR2 YYDKDF (reference sequence). V lost 1 base and J lost 0, with 9 bases in between. In DNA form, the CDR3 reads TGTGCCACCAGCAGAGCCCAGGGAATGAACACTGAAGCTTTCTTT. This encodes CATSRAQGMNTEAFF.

CDR3 DNA sequence: TGTGCCAGCAGCTGGGGAAGTACCTACGAGCAGTACTTC. Translating gives CASSWGSTYEQYF. This rearrangement joins TRBV11-2 to TRBJ2-7; no definite D call. Trimming shortened V by 4 bases and J by 2 bases, and 9 bases separated the two germline ends. The CDR3 loop spans 13 amino acids. Germline loops: CDR1 SGHAT, CDR2 FQNNGV.

In its sample, this clone was seen once. V gene TRBV25-1 combines with J gene TRBJ1-1; maybe TRBD1 (6 bases). The V gene's germline CDR1 is MGHDK and CDR2 SYGVNS. V dropped 5 bases and J dropped 0 bases, with 10 bases sitting between them. The CDR3 runs to 14 residues. CDR3 region: CASSHTGLNTEAFF. The CDR3 DNA is TGTGCCAGCAGTCACACAGGGTTGAACACTGAAGCTTTCTTT.

V is TRBV19 and J is TRBJ1-2; D ambiguous. Germline V gene data show CDR1 as LNHDA and CDR2 as SQIVND (reference sequence). V lost 4 bases, J lost 2 bases, and 8 bases lay in between. There are 13 residues in the CDR3. CDR3 sequence (DNA): TGTGCCAGTAGTAAAGCAGGAAACTATGGCTACACCTTC. This sequence encodes CASSKAGNYGYTF.

The chain uses TRBV6-5 and TRBJ1-1; possibly TRBD1 for D (5 bases). The CDR3 spans 14 residues. V was shortened by 7 bases and J by 0 bases, with 12 bases between the two germline ends. The germline V gene encodes CDR1 MNHEY and CDR2 SVGAGI. This chain's CDR3 is CASTPGHLNTEAFF. CDR3 nucleotide sequence: TGTGCCAGCACTCCGGGGCATTTGAACACTGAAGCTTTCTTT.

CDR3 DNA: TGTGCCTGGACAGCTGGGACCCTGCGGGCAGATACGCAGTATTTT. This codes for CAWTAGTLRADTQYF. This chain connects TRBV30 to TRBJ2-3, with D possibly called TRBD1 or TRBD2 (5 bases each). V was pared by 4 bases and J by 4 bases, with 18 bases between. The germline V gene encodes CDR1 GTSNPN and CDR2 SVGIG (reference sequence). The CDR3 has 15 amino acids.

V usage is TRBV3-1 (or the pseudogene TRBV3-2) and J usage is TRBJ1-1; no definite D call. The CDR3 extends over 17 amino acids. Trimming removed 5 bases at V and 6 bases at J, with 25 bases between. CDR1 LGHDT and CDR2 YNNKEL come from the germline V gene (reference sequence). CDR3 protein: CASSFTPLRIQTAEAFF. CDR3 nucleotide sequence: TGTGCCAGCAGCTTCACGCCGTTACGAATTCAGACCGCTGAAGCTTTCTTT.

This chain uses TRBV28 with TRBJ1-5, with 7 positions matching TRBD1. The trim removed 3 bases at V and 6 bases at J, leaving 11 bases unmatched. Germline loops: CDR1 MDHEN, CDR2 SYDVKM. CDR3 length: 16 residues. As DNA, the CDR3 is TGTGCCAGCAGTTTCCAATCACAGGGGACGGGTCAGCCCCAGCATTTT. This sequence encodes CASSFQSQGTGQPQHF. Full variable domain (outside the CDR3, taken from reference TRBV28 and TRBJ1-5): DVKVTQSSRYLVKRTGEKVFLECVQDMDHENMFWYRQDPGLGLRLIYFSYDVKMKEKGDIPEGYSVSREKKERFSLILESASTNQTSMYLCASSFQSQGTGQPQHFGDGTRLSIL.

This rearrangement joins TRBV7-2 to TRBJ1-4; 7 bases are shared with TRBD1. V trimming: 2 bases; J trimming: 4 bases; junction bases outside the gene matches: 7. Germline CDR1 is SGHTA and CDR2 is FQGNSA. This CDR3 spans 16 amino acids. The DNA of the CDR3 is TGTGCCAGCAGCTTATCGTTGCGACAGGGTAATGAAAAACTGTTTTTT. Protein: CASSLSLRQGNEKLFF.

This clone was seen a few times. The genes are TRBV25-1 and TRBJ2-7; 10 positions match TRBD1. J gave up 4 bases and V 2 bases, and 5 bases lay outside the gene matches. CDR1 is MGHDK and CDR2 is SYGVNS in the germline V gene. The CDR3 length is 15 residues. CDR3 amino acids: CASSEPGDRGYEQYF. In DNA, the CDR3 is TGTGCCAGCAGTGAACCTGGGGACAGGGGTTACGAGCAGTACTTC.